This T cell receptor (beta chain) was recovered during a study of OX40 agonist ivuxolimab in advanced cancers. Peripheral blood came from all dose cohorts at three timepoints. Study-wide results and limits: The mean number of expanded clones was higher in CD8+ T cells than in CD4+. Among patients with partial responses at 0.1-3.0 mg/kg, clonal expansion was among the lowest.

Germline V CDR1 and CDR2: MNHNY, SVGAGI (reference sequence). Trimming cost V 10 bases and J 2 bases; bases outside gene matches: 10. CDR3 length equals 14 residues. Only in-frame clones appear in the TCRdb table, and some are missing; sequencing was by immunoSEQ multiplex PCR. The data show around 70,000 clones, 80% to 95% seen once. Points on this clone: What it binds is not known.

The source was CD4+ or CD8+ T cells sorted from blood, collected in a trial of the OX40 agonist ivuxolimab. The TCR originated in an adult with an advanced solid tumor such as melanoma, head and neck, liver or kidney cancer. This rearrangement joins TRBV6-6 to TRBJ2-7, with TRBD2 matching 8 bases. CDR3 region: CATLAAGGPYEQYF. Here the CDR3 DNA reads TGTGCCACCCTGGCGGCGGGGGGACCCTACGAGCAGTACTTC.